The present TCR beta chain was sequenced within a study of blood T cells in healthy people across ages. A second PCR of 7 to 11 cycles used a sample-barcoded 5' primer and a J-beta primer mix. One entry per CDR3 protein, called by TCRdb with MiXCR from the 5' RACE reads. The sample contains about 780,000 distinct CDR3 sequences, about 45% of which appear only once. CDR1 SGHTA and CDR2 FQGNSA come from the germline V gene. Trimming took off 4 bases at V and 3 bases at J, with 12 bases between the two ends. The CDR3 length is 14 residues. This clonotype was detected only a few times. What was sequenced was blood. This chain joins TRBV7-2 and TRBJ2-5; D tentatively fits TRBD1 or TRBD2 (5 bases each). This receptor was identified in a man of 80 years or more in good health. CDR3 in amino acids: CASSWTGRKETQYF. CDR3 sequence (DNA): TGTGCCAGCAGCTGGACGGGGCGTAAAGAGACCCAGTACTTC.